One T cell receptor beta chain is described in this entry. These data are taken from a study of blood T cell repertoires in COVID-19. Method: immunoSEQ multiplex PCR; TCRdb's copy keeps in-frame clones and lacks some. The sample records some 290,000 clones, about 90% being singletons. Germline CDR1 and CDR2: SGHRS and YFSETQ. The V segment lost 2 bases and the J segment 4 bases; nucleotides outside the gene matches: 11. The CDR3 consists of 18 residues. Sequencing used peripheral blood. This sequence originates from a woman aged 40 to 49 with COVID-19, enrolled during active disease. The chain combines TRBV5-1 with TRBJ2-3, with 12 positions matching TRBD1. The CDR3 DNA is TGCGCCAGCAGCTTTATAAGCACCGGGACAGGGGGCGCAGATACGCAGTATTTT. Its translation: CASSFISTGTGGADTQYF. The full variable domain, its missing parts supplied by reference TRBV5-1 and TRBJ2-3, is KAGVTQTPRYLIKTRGQQVTLSCSPISGHRSVSWYQQTPGQGLQFLFEYFSETQRNKGNFPGRFSGRQFSNSRSEMNVSTLELGDSALYLCASSFISTGTGGADTQYFGPGTRLTVL.